One sample yielded the 12 T cell receptor beta chains listed below, sequenced in a study of siplizumab effects on memory and regulatory T cells. The method was immunoSEQ multiplex PCR; TCRdb's version includes in-frame clones alone and lacks a portion of them. The sample carries some 100,000 clones, about 91% recorded once. Sequencing used CD4+ T cells sorted from blood. These receptors were taken from a human donor in good health. Some clones in this sample may be carry-over from other donors' samples.

This clone has only one observation. This chain uses TRBV7-9 with TRBJ1-3; D is perhaps TRBD1 (6 bases). The V end was cut by 5 bases, the J end by 4 bases, with 15 bases between. The CDR3 runs to 15 residues. CDR1 and CDR2 (germline): SEHNR, FQNEAQ (reference sequence). The DNA of the CDR3 is TGTGCCAGCAGCCTACCTCAGGGGTCAGGAAACACCATATATTTT. It encodes CASSLPQGSGNTIYF.

The chain employs TRBV14 and TRBJ2-5; D might be TRBD1 (5 bases). The CDR3 has 14 amino acids. The germline V gene has CDR1 SGHDN and CDR2 FVKESK. Trimming pared 4 bases from V and 4 bases from J, leaving 13 bases between. CDR3 region: CASSRGGLGETQYF. The CDR3 nucleotides are TGTGCCAGCAGCCGGGGCGGTCTAGGAGAGACCCAGTACTTC.

This clone was recorded a few times. In nucleotides, the CDR3 is TGTGCCAGCAGCTTATACGGACCCCTCGATGGTTGGGATACGCAGTATTTT. Amino acids: CASSLYGPLDGWDTQYF. This chain uses TRBV13 with TRBJ2-3, with D unclear. V shed 2 bases and J shed 6 bases, with 21 bases lying between them. This CDR3 is built from 17 residues. The germline gives CDR1 PRHDT, CDR2 FYEKMQ (reference sequence). Full variable domain (remainder filled in from reference TRBV13 and TRBJ2-3): AAGVIQSPRHLIKEKRETATLKCYPIPRHDTVYWYQQGPGQDPQFLISFYEKMQSDKGSIPDRFSAQQFSDYHSELNMSSLELGDSALYFCASSLYGPLDGWDTQYFGPGTRLTVL.

This clone was recorded once. This chain uses TRBV11-3 with TRBJ1-1; 10 bases map to TRBD1. The junction had 7 bases not matched to a gene; V was cut back by 5 bases and J by 4 bases. Germline V gene sequence: CDR1 SGHNT, CDR2 YENEEA. CDR3 length: 15 residues. The DNA of the CDR3 is TGTGCCAGCAGCGAGCGACAGGGGGCGGGCACTGAAGCTTTCTTT. Translating it yields CASSERQGAGTEAFF.

There are a few counts of this clone. The chain has TRBV19 and TRBJ2-7; perhaps TRBD1 as D (5 bases). The V gene lost 6 bases and the J gene lost 3 bases, with 12 bases spanning the gap. Germline values: CDR1 LNHDA, CDR2 SQIVND (reference sequence). This CDR3 region has 13 residues. CDR3 loop: CASRGSGYYEQYF. In DNA, the CDR3 is TGTGCCAGTAGGGGGTCAGGGTACTACGAGCAGTACTTC.

This chain links TRBV27 with TRBJ2-1, with D possibly matching TRBD2 (6 bases). The V gene lost 2 bases and the J gene lost 7 bases, with 15 bases spanning the gap. This CDR3 is 15 amino acids long. Germline assignment: CDR1 MNHEY and CDR2 SMNVEV (reference sequence). CDR3 loop: CASSLNSGAVNEQFF. CDR3 bases: TGTGCCAGCAGTTTAAATTCGGGAGCGGTAAATGAGCAGTTCTTC.

V usage is TRBV5-6 and J usage is TRBJ2-3, with D possibly TRBD2 on 5 matching bases. This CDR3 is built from 14 residues. In germline, CDR1 is SGHDT, CDR2 YYEEEE. The germline V and J ends were trimmed by 7 bases and 2 bases, with 14 bases remaining between them. The CDR3 DNA reads TGTGCCAGCTTTCCGGCGGGCTCCACAGATACGCAGTATTTT. Amino acids: CASFPAGSTDTQYF. Supplemented by reference TRBV5-6 and TRBJ2-3, the full variable domain reads DAGVTQSPTHLIKTRGQQVTLRCSPKSGHDTVSWYQQALGQGPQFIFQYYEEEERQRGNFPDRFSGHQFPNYSSELNVNALLLGDSALYLCASFPAGSTDTQYFGPGTRLTVL.

J is TRBJ2-3 and V is TRBV27, with D perhaps matching TRBD2 (5 bases). The V gene's germline CDR1 is MNHEY and CDR2 SMNVEV (reference sequence). CDR3 size: 16 residues. Trimming shortened V by 1 base and J by 6 bases, and 17 bases separated the two germline ends. The CDR3 bases are TGTGCCAGCAGTTTATTACCCGGACTCCCTGGCGATACGCAGTATTTT. It translates to CASSLLPGLPGDTQYF.

This clone occurred once. CDR3 bases: TGTGCCAGCAGTTACTCGGGCACCACAGATACGCAGTATTTT. This encodes CASSYSGTTDTQYF. The chain carries TRBV6-6 and TRBJ2-3; D not resolved. The V gene's germline CDR1 is MNHNY and CDR2 SVGAGI (reference sequence). The CDR3 has 14 amino acids. Between the trimmed V and J ends, which lost 0 bases and 2 bases, there was a span of 6 bases.

A single count supports this clone. The chain links TRBV19 to TRBJ2-3, with a tentative D call TRBD1 (7 bases). This CDR3 contains 16 residues. Germline CDR1 reads LNHDA; CDR2 reads SQIVND (reference sequence). V lost 1 base and J lost 6, with 17 bases in between. CDR3 in amino acids: CASSIAQGDAGDTQYF. The DNA for the CDR3 is TGTGCCAGTAGTATAGCGCAGGGGGACGCGGGGGATACGCAGTATTTT.

V gene TRBV5-1 combines with J gene TRBJ1-1; 7 bases line up with TRBD1. Germline V lookup: CDR1 SGHRS, CDR2 YFSETQ. The V gene end was trimmed by 4 bases and the J gene end by 8 bases; junction bases not matched to a gene: 8. The CDR3 totals 13 residues. CDR3 amino acids: CASSITGTEEAFF. CDR3 nucleotide sequence: TGCGCCAGCAGCATAACCGGGACAGAGGAAGCTTTCTTT.

This chain connects TRBV7-2 to TRBJ2-1; D uncertain. This CDR3 is 13 amino acids long. CDR1 SGHTA and CDR2 FQGNSA come from the germline V gene. V lost 5 bases and J 7 bases, leaving 12 bases between the germline ends. The CDR3, as DNA: TGTGCCAGCAGCCTATCGCCTGTGAATGAGCAGTTCTTC. Amino acid sequence: CASSLSPVNEQFF.